This T cell receptor (beta chain) stems from a study of technical replicates of blood from a few donors. The CDR3 contains 14 residues. Germline CDR1 SGHRS, CDR2 YFSETQ. V lost 4 bases to trimming and J lost 8 bases; unmatched junction nucleotides: 7. Sequencing was performed with immunoSEQ multiplex PCR; in TCRdb, only in-frame clones are kept and a portion is missing. This table holds around 92,000 clones, 95% found once. The clonotype was recovered from a human donor in good health. The chain employs TRBV5-1 and TRBJ1-4; 8 bases are a match to TRBD1. The sample comprised T cells isolated from PBMCs. CDR3 residues: CASSLGQGREKLFF. CDR3 DNA sequence: TGCGCCAGCAGCCTAGGACAGGGACGCGAAAAACTGTTTTTT. Looking up the rest from reference TRBV5-1 and TRBJ1-4 gives the full variable domain: KAGVTQTPRYLIKTRGQQVTLSCSPISGHRSVSWYQQTPGQGLQFLFEYFSETQRNKGNFPGRFSGRQFSNSRSEMNVSTLELGDSALYLCASSLGQGREKLFFGSGTQLSVL.